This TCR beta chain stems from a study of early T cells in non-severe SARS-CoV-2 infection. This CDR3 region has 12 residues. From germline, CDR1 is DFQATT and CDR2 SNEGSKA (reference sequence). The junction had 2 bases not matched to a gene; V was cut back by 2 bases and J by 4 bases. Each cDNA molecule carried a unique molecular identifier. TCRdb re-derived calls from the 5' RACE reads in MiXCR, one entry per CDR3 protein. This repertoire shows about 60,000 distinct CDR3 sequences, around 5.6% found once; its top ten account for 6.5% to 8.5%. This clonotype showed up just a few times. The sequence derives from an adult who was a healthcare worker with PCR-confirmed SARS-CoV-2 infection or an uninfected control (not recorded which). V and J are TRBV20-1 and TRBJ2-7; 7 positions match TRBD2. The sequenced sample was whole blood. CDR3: CSARLADYEQYF. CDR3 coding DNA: TGCAGTGCTAGACTAGCGGATTACGAGCAGTACTTC.